These 30 T cell receptor beta chains were all obtained from the same sample, sequenced in a study of metastatic and nonmetastatic thyroid tumors. All patients reached thyroid surgery having received no treatment beforehand. TCRdb reassembled clones from the PCR reads with MiXCR. The sample shows around 13,000 clones, around a third of them seen only once. The sequencing input was tumor tissue. These TCRs come from a male donor with papillary thyroid cancer or a benign thyroid nodule (not recorded which). Some clones in this sample may be carry-over from other donors' samples.

By share of the sample, this clone is medium-sized. The chain recombines TRBV12-3 or TRBV12-4 with TRBJ2-3; D uncertain. The CDR3 extends over 12 amino acids. Trimming left V 6 bases short and J 6 bases short, with 10 bases between. In DNA form, the CDR3 reads TGTGCCAGCAGCACCCTCCAGGATACGCAGTATTTT. Its protein is CASSTLQDTQYF.

Remarks on this clone: A single base separates this from a much larger clone, so it may be a read error. The same CDR3 also results from other DNA sequences found in this sample. V gene TRBV7-9 combines with J gene TRBJ2-2; D remains ambiguous. The CDR3 loop spans 12 amino acids. Germline CDR1 is SEHNR and CDR2 is FQNEAQ (reference sequence). This CDR3 is CASERHTGELFF. CDR3 sequence (DNA): TGCGCCAGCGAACGGCACACCGGGGAGCTGTTTTTT.

This clone has just a few counts. This chain connects TRBV12-3 or TRBV12-4 to TRBJ1-5; D perhaps matches TRBD1 (5 bases). CDR3 size: 16 residues. Trimming pared 6 bases from V and 0 bases from J, leaving 15 bases between. In DNA, the CDR3 is TGTGCCAGCAGCCAACAGGATTTGTATAGCAATCAGCCCCAGCATTTT. This codes for CASSQQDLYSNQPQHF.

The V call is TRBV19, the J call TRBJ2-3, with a tentative D call TRBD1 (5 bases). Germline CDR1 reads LNHDA; CDR2 reads SQIVND (reference sequence). V lost 6 bases, J lost 0 bases, and 13 bases lay in between. The CDR3 length is 15 residues. The CDR3 loop reads CASRGRWASTDTQYF. As DNA, the CDR3 is TGTGCCAGTAGGGGGCGATGGGCGAGCACAGATACGCAGTATTTT.

This clone was counted a single time. V gene TRBV30 combines with J gene TRBJ2-5; TRBD2 matches 7 bases. V trimming: 3 bases; J trimming: 4 bases; junction bases outside the gene matches: 2. The CDR3 has 12 amino acids. Germline CDR1 reads GTSNPN; CDR2 reads SVGIG (reference sequence). The DNA of the CDR3 is TGTGCCTGGAGGGGGGGGATAGAGACCCAGTACTTC. Translating it yields CAWRGGIETQYF.

The genes are TRBV2 and TRBJ2-7; 11 bases align to TRBD2. The trim removed 7 bases at V and 4 bases at J, leaving 9 bases unmatched. This CDR3 is 15 amino acids long. Germline CDR1 reads SNHLY; CDR2 reads FYNNEI. The CDR3 protein is CASKRTSGSIYEQYF. In nucleotides, the CDR3 is TGTGCCAGCAAGAGAACTAGCGGGAGCATATACGAGCAGTACTTC.

At least ten counts were recorded for this clone. The V and J genes are TRBV7-6 and TRBJ2-3; D unclear. CDR1 is SGHVS and CDR2 is FNYEAQ in the germline V gene. Trimming took 4 bases from V and 5 from J, leaving 10 bases between them. CDR3 length: 13 residues. Written as DNA, the CDR3 is TGTGCCAGCAGCTCCACCGCCAAAGATACGCAGTATTTT. Residues: CASSSTAKDTQYF.

This clone was detected once. The chain recombines TRBV7-9 with TRBJ2-1, with TRBD2 identical over 8 bases. CDR3 length: 14 residues. Per germline, CDR1 SEHNR and CDR2 FQNEAQ (reference sequence). V lost 7 bases and J lost 7; bases outside the gene matches: 9. CDR3 loop: CASIRIAGINEQFF. The DNA for the CDR3 is TGTGCCAGCATTAGAATAGCGGGGATAAATGAGCAGTTCTTC.

The chain uses TRBV5-5 and TRBJ1-1; D not certain. CDR1 and CDR2 from the germline V gene are SGHKS and YYEKEE (reference sequence). V was shortened by 0 bases and J by 6 bases, with 12 bases between the two germline ends. This CDR3 region has 14 residues. Here the CDR3 reads CASSLVGRSSEAFF. The CDR3 DNA follows: TGTGCCAGCAGCTTGGTGGGTCGAAGTTCTGAAGCTTTCTTT.

This sequence joins TRBV7-2 and TRBJ1-4, with no clear D. V lost 2 bases and J 12 bases, leaving 25 bases between the germline ends. The CDR3 sequence is 17 residues long. In germline, CDR1 is SGHTA, CDR2 FQGNSA. The CDR3 loop is CASSLLHPQDGGAELFF. The CDR3 bases are TGTGCCAGCAGCTTACTCCACCCTCAAGACGGCGGTGCGGAACTGTTTTTT.

By share of the sample, this clone is medium-sized (0.01 to 0.1%). The rearrangement joins TRBV15 to TRBJ1-1, with 8 nucleotides matching TRBD1. The CDR3 consists of 13 residues. Germline V gene sequence: CDR1 LNHNV, CDR2 YYDKDF (reference sequence). Unmatched junction bases numbered 5, after V lost 4 bases and J lost 7 bases. CDR3 DNA sequence: TGTGCCACCAGCATAGGGGGACAGGTTGAAGCTTTCTTT. It specifies CATSIGGQVEAFF.

With respect to this clone: An end of the junction differs from the germline gene, which may be a read error. The chain is built from TRBV7-7 and TRBJ2-2, with D perhaps TRBD2 (5 bases). This CDR3 is 17 amino acids long. From germline, CDR1 is SSHAT and CDR2 FNYEAQ (reference sequence). This CDR3 is CASSLEPTGSGTGELFF. The DNA of the CDR3 is TGTGCTAGCAGCTTAGAACCAACGGGGTCGGGCACCGGGGAGCTGTTTTTT.

This clone was counted only a few times. The V call is TRBV12-3 or TRBV12-4, the J call TRBJ1-1, with 7 nucleotides matching TRBD1. The CDR3 sequence is 13 residues long. Losses at the gene ends were 4 bases for V and 2 bases for J; bases not matched to a gene: 1. The CDR3 loop is CASSSGGNTEAFF. In DNA form, the CDR3 reads TGTGCCAGCAGTTCAGGGGGAAACACTGAAGCTTTCTTT.

This clone was picked up many times. At one of its ends the junction is not consistent with the germline gene, which may arise from a read error. The CDR3 is CASSLVTGLAQNIQYF. CDR3 DNA: TGTGCCAGCAGCTTAGTCACTGGACTAGCCCAAAACATTCAGTACTTC. This chain links TRBV7-2 with TRBJ2-4; 8 bases are shared with TRBD2. Germline loops: CDR1 SGHTA, CDR2 FQGNSA. The CDR3 extends over 16 amino acids.

This chain uses TRBV6-4 with TRBJ1-2, with 8 nucleotides matching TRBD1. This CDR3 has 13 residues. J gave up 2 bases and V 10 bases, and 6 bases lay outside the gene matches. Germline assignment: CDR1 MRHNA and CDR2 SNTAGT. The CDR3 here is CAILDRGNYGYTF. DNA for the CDR3: TGTGCCATTCTCGACAGGGGAAACTATGGCTACACCTTC.

This clone was counted only a few times. The rearrangement uses TRBV6-2 or TRBV6-3 and TRBJ1-5, with 10 bases lining up with TRBD1. The CDR3 has 21 amino acids. Trimming at V came to 0 bases and at J to 0 bases, leaving 14 bases not matched to a gene. Per germline, CDR1 MNHEY and CDR2 SVGEGT. The CDR3 nucleotides are TGTGCCAGCAGTTACTCTCACCCTAAGACAGGGGGCGGTTTTAGCAATCAGCCCCAGCATTTT. Its protein product is CASSYSHPKTGGGFSNQPQHF.

This clone was observed a handful of times. The CDR3, as DNA: TGTGCCAGTATGATGGTACAGGGAAGGCAGCCCCAGCATTTT. Translation: CASMMVQGRQPQHF. The chain links TRBV19 to TRBJ1-5; maybe TRBD1 (6 bases). Trimming took off 7 bases at V and 7 bases at J, with 17 bases between the two ends. Germline V gene lookup returns CDR1 LNHDA and CDR2 SQIVND (reference sequence). The CDR3 spans 14 residues. Based on the CDR3 plus reference TRBV19 and TRBJ1-5, the full variable domain is DGGITQSPKYLFRKEGQNVTLSCEQNLNHDAMYWYRQDPGQGLRLIYYSQIVNDFQKGDIAEGYSVSREKKESFPLTVTSAQKNPTAFYLCASMMVQGRQPQHFGDGTRLSIL.

This clone was seen repeatedly, ten times or more. With a much larger clone just one base away, this may be a read error. The V and J genes are TRBV20-1 and TRBJ1-3; D uncertain. The V gene's germline CDR1 is DFQATT and CDR2 SNEGSKA (reference sequence). This CDR3 comprises 14 residues. The CDR3 bases are TGCAGTGCTCGAGACGCCGAGATGGGAAACACCATATATTTT. This gives the protein CSARDAEMGNTIYF.

The J gene is TRBJ2-7, the V gene TRBV20-1, with 9 bases identical to TRBD1. Germline V gene lookup returns CDR1 DFQATT and CDR2 SNEGSKA (reference sequence). The CDR3 sequence is 14 residues long. V lost 2 bases to trimming and J lost 3 bases; unmatched junction nucleotides: 5. Written as DNA, the CDR3 is TGCAGTGCTAGAATCGGACAGGGGCTCTACGAGCAGTACTTC. This encodes CSARIGQGLYEQYF.

The rearrangement joins TRBV11-2 to TRBJ2-3; D gene unclear. The CDR3 runs 17 residues. V lost 0 bases and J lost 0, with 13 bases in between. Germline lookup yields CDR1 SGHAT and CDR2 FQNNGV. The CDR3 DNA is TGTGCCAGCAGCTTAGATCCCGCTAGAACTAGCACAGATACGCAGTATTTT. Its translation: CASSLDPARTSTDTQYF.

The V call is TRBV19, the J call TRBJ1-1, with 8 bases identical to TRBD1. The CDR3 loop spans 15 amino acids. Germline CDR1 LNHDA, CDR2 SQIVND (reference sequence). Germline trimming cut 5 bases from V and 0 bases from J; bases unmatched to any gene: 5. The CDR3 nucleotides read TGTGCCAGTAGTTCGGGACAGGCCCTGAACACTGAAGCTTTCTTT. It is translated as CASSSGQALNTEAFF.

The chain carries TRBV11-3 and TRBJ1-6; D uncertain. Trimming cost V 7 bases and J 9 bases, with 13 bases left between them. The CDR3 sequence is 13 residues long. Germline CDR1 SGHNT, CDR2 YENEEA. The CDR3 is CASTQSGSSPLHF. The CDR3, as DNA: TGTGCCAGCACCCAATCGGGTAGTTCACCCCTCCACTTT. Drawing the rest from reference TRBV11-3 and TRBJ1-6, the complete variable domain is EAGVVQSPRYKIIEKKQPVAFWCNPISGHNTLYWYLQNLGQGPELLIRYENEEAVDDSQLPKDRFSAERLKGVDSTLKIQPAELGDSAVYLCASTQSGSSPLHFGNGTRLTVT.

CDR3 coding DNA: TGTGCCAGCAGCGAGGGAGATGGGGGCCTCTATGGCTACACCTTC. Its translation is CASSEGDGGLYGYTF. The rearrangement links TRBV14 to TRBJ1-2; possible D gene TRBD1, 6 bases. The CDR3 loop spans 15 amino acids. Germline-derived CDR1 and CDR2 are SGHDN and FVKESK. The germline V and J ends were trimmed by 5 bases and 4 bases, with 17 bases remaining between them.

The chain has TRBV12-3 or TRBV12-4 and TRBJ2-7, with D possibly TRBD2 on 5 matching bases. The CDR3 contains 16 residues. V lost 6 bases and J 0 bases, leaving 18 bases between the germline ends. CDR3 DNA sequence: TGTGCCAGCAGCGTAGACGGGGAGAGATTCTCCTACGAGCAGTACTTC. It translates to CASSVDGERFSYEQYF.

The V call is TRBV27, the J call TRBJ2-7; 7 bases align to TRBD2. In germline, CDR1 is MNHEY, CDR2 SMNVEV (reference sequence). The CDR3 is made up of 16 amino acids. The trim removed 4 bases at V and 0 bases at J, leaving 9 bases unmatched. CDR3 in amino acids: CASSYGGGGSSYEQYF. The CDR3 DNA is TGTGCCAGCAGTTACGGCGGGGGTGGCAGCTCCTACGAGCAGTACTTC.

The chain uses TRBV28 and TRBJ2-5; 8 bases fit TRBD1. Germline trimming cut 2 bases from V and 5 bases from J; bases unmatched to any gene: 13. CDR3 length: 17 residues. Germline V CDR1 and CDR2: MDHEN, SYDVKM. CDR3 bases: TGTGCCAGCAGTTTACTACGGACAGGGTTTTTCCAGGAGACCCAGTACTTC. Amino acid sequence: CASSLLRTGFFQETQYF.

Sample share makes this clone medium-sized. The chain employs TRBV6-5 and TRBJ2-2; D remains unclear. V shed 2 bases and J shed 2 bases, with 9 bases lying between them. The CDR3 length is 15 residues. Germline CDR1 reads MNHEY; CDR2 reads SVGAGI. CDR3 residues: CASSYAWVNTGELFF. CDR3 coding DNA: TGTGCCAGCAGTTACGCCTGGGTAAACACCGGGGAGCTGTTTTTT.

This clone was seen more than once but under ten times. This chain joins TRBV7-9 and TRBJ1-2, with unresolved D. The CDR3 runs to 11 residues. The germline V gene encodes CDR1 SEHNR and CDR2 FQNEAQ (reference sequence). Trimming pared 6 bases from V and 8 bases from J, leaving 10 bases between. CDR3 in amino acids: CASRETGGYTF. CDR3 DNA sequence: TGTGCCAGCAGGGAGACTGGGGGCTACACCTTC.

With regard to this clone: The CDR3 does not end in the conserved phenylalanine or tryptophan, so this is likely a read error. This rearrangement joins TRBV4-1 to TRBJ2-7; the D gene is possibly TRBD2 (5 bases). The germline gives CDR1 MGHRA, CDR2 YSYEKL. CDR3 size: 13 residues. Trimming took 5 bases from V and 2 from J, leaving 10 bases between them. The CDR3 spells CASSTSGTYEQYL. For the CDR3, the DNA is TGCGCCAGCAGCACTAGTGGGACCTACGAGCAGTACCTC.

This clone was seen a few times. The V and J genes are TRBV6-5 and TRBJ2-7; 9 bases match TRBD2. Trimming removed 5 bases from V and 1 base from J; junction bases left unmatched: 15. The CDR3 has 18 residues. Germline CDR1 MNHEY, CDR2 SVGAGI. The CDR3 bases are TGTGCCAGCAGTACCGGGACTAGCACCTTTCCAATTTCCTACGAGCAGTACTTC. Translating gives CASSTGTSTFPISYEQYF.